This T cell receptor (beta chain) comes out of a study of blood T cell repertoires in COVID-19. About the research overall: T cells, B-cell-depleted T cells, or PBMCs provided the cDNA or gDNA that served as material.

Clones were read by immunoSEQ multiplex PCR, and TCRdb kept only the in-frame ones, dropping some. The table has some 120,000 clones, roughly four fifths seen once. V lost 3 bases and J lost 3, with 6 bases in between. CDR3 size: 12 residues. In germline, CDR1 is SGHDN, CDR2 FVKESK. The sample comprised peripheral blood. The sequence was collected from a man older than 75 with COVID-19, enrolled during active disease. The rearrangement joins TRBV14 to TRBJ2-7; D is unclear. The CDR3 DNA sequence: TGTGCCAGCAGCCAGTCCGGCTACGAGCAGTACTTC. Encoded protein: CASSQSGYEQYF.